Listed below are T cell receptor beta chains from one sample, sequenced in a study of human T cells and chemical hapten exposure. One entry per CDR3 protein, called by TCRdb with MiXCR from the RACE reads. The data contain 35,000 to 45,000 distinct CDR3 sequences, approximately 10% of them singletons. The source material was whole blood, sampled in connection with sensitization to the hapten diphenylcyclopropenone (DPC). The source is a woman in her 30s with alopecia areata. Some clones in this sample may be carry-over from other donors' samples. Each CDR3 is given with its conserved first and last residue. The D gene is left open where the match is weak. Expanded clones are given a class, and other clones once, few, many or no size at all.

DNA	CDR3	D	length	J	size	V
TGTGCCAGCAGCCGGGATCCTTTCGCAGGCCGCTACGAGCAGTACTTC	CASSRDPFAGRYEQYF	.	16	TRBJ2-7	.	TRBV7-6
TGTGCCAGCCGGGACTTTAACACAGATACGCAGTATTTT	CASRDFNTDTQYF	.	13	TRBJ2-3	.	TRBV2
TGTGCCAGCAGCCTCTACGGGGCCGACGAGCAGTACTTC	CASSLYGADEQYF	.	13	TRBJ2-7	many	TRBV7-8
TGTGCCAGCAGCTCTGGGGAGCTGTTTTTT	CASSSGELFF	.	10	TRBJ2-2	.	TRBV28
TGTGCCACCCTAGCCGTTACAGGGGGAAATTCACCCCTCCACTTT	CATLAVTGGNSPLHF	TRBD1	15	TRBJ1-6	few	TRBV28
TGTGCCAGTTCCCCATGGGACAGGGGAATCAATGAGCAGTTCTTC	CASSPWDRGINEQFF	TRBD1	15	TRBJ2-1	once	TRBV3-1
TGTGCCAGCAGCTCGACGCGGACATACCTTAACTATGGCTACACCTTC	CASSSTRTYLNYGYTF	.	16	TRBJ1-2	few	TRBV7-9
TGCAGCCCCAAGGACTGGGTCGTAGGCGGCACTGAAGCTTTCTTT	CSPKDWVVGGTEAFF	.	15	TRBJ1-1	.	TRBV29-1
TGTGCCAGCAGACTACGACAGGGGCAGAACACTGAAGCTTTCTTT	CASRLRQGQNTEAFF	TRBD1	15	TRBJ1-1	.	TRBV5-5
TGTGCCAGCAATAATCAGGATAGGACCTGGGATTCACCCCTCCACTTT	CASNNQDRTWDSPLHF	.	16	TRBJ1-6	.	TRBV6-6
TGCAGTGCTGAAGCCGGGACAGGGGGTTTTAATTCACCCCTCCACTTT	CSAEAGTGGFNSPLHF	TRBD1	16	TRBJ1-6	many	TRBV20-1
TGTGCCAGCAACACCGGACAGCGCACAGATACGCAGTATTTT	CASNTGQRTDTQYF	.	14	TRBJ2-3	many	TRBV7-2
TGCAGTGCTAGAGATTTTGCGGGGGACTACAATGAGCAGTTCTTC	CSARDFAGDYNEQFF	TRBD2	15	TRBJ2-1	few	TRBV20-1
TGTGCCAGCAGCTTAGATCCCTCCCCCCACACCGGGGAGCTGTTTTTT	CASSLDPSPHTGELFF	.	16	TRBJ2-2	few	TRBV7-2
TGTGCCAGCAGAAAGGACAGGGGTCTCTCGGCGGCTAATGAAAAACTGTTTTTT	CASRKDRGLSAANEKLFF	TRBD1	18	TRBJ1-4	many	TRBV28
TGCAGCGTTGGAGGACAGGCGGGTTCCTACAATGAGCAGTTCTTC	CSVGGQAGSYNEQFF	TRBD1	15	TRBJ2-1	many	TRBV29-1
TGCGCCAGCAGCTCCTCGGTTGAGGGTAGCGAGCAGTACTTC	CASSSSVEGSEQYF	.	14	TRBJ2-7	many	TRBV5-1
TGTGCCAGTAGAAAAGGGCCCAACCGGGAGCTGTTTTTT	CASRKGPNRELFF	.	13	TRBJ2-2	many	TRBV19
TGTGCCAGTGGGGCAGGGGTACCTTACGAGCAGTACTTC	CASGAGVPYEQYF	.	13	TRBJ2-7	.	TRBV2
TGTGCCAGCAGCCCATCGAGGACTGGAAACACCATATATTTT	CASSPSRTGNTIYF	.	14	TRBJ1-3	many	TRBV12-3/TRBV12-4
TGTGCCTGGAATTCCGGAGGTACGGGAGAGCAGTACTTC	CAWNSGGTGEQYF	.	13	TRBJ2-7	few	TRBV30
TGTGCCAGCAGTAGTGTTGGGCCAGATACGCAGTATTTT	CASSSVGPDTQYF	.	13	TRBJ2-3	many	TRBV27